These 24 T cell receptor beta chains came from one sample sequenced in a study of a mutant IDH1 vaccine in newly diagnosed glioma. Antigens for these TCRs are unknown. Only in-frame clones appear in the TCRdb table, and some are missing; sequencing was by immunoSEQ multiplex PCR. Here the sample spans 110,000 or so clones, 85% to 90% being singletons. Time point indicated: week 11, during vaccination. Topical imiquimod was applied with each vaccine dose, which held 300 ug of mutant IDH1 20-mer peptide. The sample was PBMCs, taken from a glioma patient whose treatment included an IDH1 peptide vaccine. Source of these receptors: a woman between 50 and 59 years old with glioma.

This clone was counted once. The chain is built from TRBV27 and TRBJ2-2; 9 bases are a match to TRBD1. V lost 4 bases, J lost 2 bases, and 5 bases stayed unmatched. Germline loops: CDR1 MNHEY, CDR2 SMNVEV (reference sequence). The CDR3 covers 16 residues. The CDR3 nucleotides are TGTGCCAGCAGTTCGCCGGGACAGGGCAACACCGGGGAGCTGTTTTTT. Protein: CASSSPGQGNTGELFF.

The chain couples TRBV6-1 to TRBJ2-4; 7 bases line up with TRBD2. The CDR3 has 15 amino acids. CDR1 and CDR2 (germline): MNHNS, SASEGT. V lost 4 bases to trimming and J lost 1 base; unmatched junction nucleotides: 4. CDR3 in amino acids: CASSAREGAKNIQYF. CDR3 DNA sequence: TGTGCCAGCAGTGCAAGGGAGGGGGCCAAAAACATTCAGTACTTC.

The chain is built from TRBV6-6 and TRBJ1-1; TRBD1 is a possible D gene (6 bases). Trimming stripped 7 bases from V and 5 bases from J, with 17 bases between. From germline, CDR1 is MNHNY and CDR2 SVGAGI (reference sequence). The CDR3 is 14 amino acids. CDR3 nucleotides: TGTGCCAGCAACGTCGGGGGGCGCGGGACTGAAGCTTTCTTT. It encodes CASNVGGRGTEAFF.

This clone appeared once. V usage is TRBV14 and J usage is TRBJ1-2; a weak D match, TRBD1 (6 bases). CDR1 and CDR2 from the germline V gene are SGHDN and FVKESK. This CDR3 comprises 17 residues. Trimming removed 4 bases from V and 8 bases from J, with 26 bases in between. CDR3 nucleotide sequence: TGTGCCAGCAGCCGTTCACGTCCTGTACACAGGGTCAAGGGCTACACCTTC. Translated, it gives CASSRSRPVHRVKGYTF.

The chain links TRBV5-6 to TRBJ2-7; no clear D gene. CDR3 length: 15 residues. V dropped 5 bases and J dropped 3 bases, with 18 bases sitting between them. Germline V gene data show CDR1 as SGHDT and CDR2 as YYEEEE. The CDR3, as DNA: TGTGCCAGCAGGCCGACCTCAGACTCCTTCTACGAGCAGTACTTC. Translated: CASRPTSDSFYEQYF.

This chain uses TRBV10-3 with TRBJ1-5; D gene uncertain. Germline V gene sequence: CDR1 ENHRY, CDR2 SYGVKD. There are 17 residues in the CDR3. Trimming left V 0 bases short and J 6 bases short, with 18 bases between. CDR3: CAISESRAAKPTQPQHF. The CDR3 DNA is TGTGCCATCAGTGAGTCGAGGGCAGCGAAGCCTACTCAGCCCCAGCATTTT.

The chain has TRBV6-5 and TRBJ1-1; D may be TRBD1 (5 bases). Germline assignment: CDR1 MNHEY and CDR2 SVGAGI. With 6 bases removed from V and 4 bases from J, the gap between germline ends came to 12 bases. The CDR3 spans 13 residues. The CDR3 DNA reads TGTGCCAGCAGCCCAGTGGGGACCACTGAAGCTTTCTTT. Translated: CASSPVGTTEAFF.

The chain's CDR3 is CASSRGQNQETQYF. Here the CDR3 DNA reads TGTGCCAGTAGTCGCGGACAAAACCAAGAGACCCAGTACTTC. The chain carries TRBV19 and TRBJ2-5; perhaps TRBD1 as D (5 bases). The CDR3 runs to 14 residues. CDR1 is LNHDA and CDR2 is SQIVND in the germline V gene (reference sequence). V lost 5 bases to trimming and J lost 0 bases, with 10 bases between them.

The chain couples TRBV11-2 to TRBJ1-6, with 7 positions matching TRBD1. The CDR3 sequence is 15 residues long. The trim removed 0 bases at V and 7 bases at J, leaving 3 bases unmatched. Germline V lookup: CDR1 SGHAT, CDR2 FQNNGV. The CDR3 sequence: CASSLDSRGNSPLHF. CDR3 bases: TGTGCCAGCAGCTTAGATAGCAGGGGGAATTCACCCCTCCACTTT.

The CDR3 nucleotides are TGTGCCAGCAGCTTCATGGAGGGGACTGGAAACACCATATATTTT. Translation: CASSFMEGTGNTIYF. This rearrangement joins TRBV7-2 to TRBJ1-3; D might be TRBD1 (5 bases). CDR1 is SGHTA and CDR2 is FQGNSA in the germline V gene. This CDR3 has 15 residues. The V and J ends lost 3 bases and 2 bases respectively, with 11 bases between them.

The chain joins TRBV29-1 to TRBJ2-7; possibly TRBD1 or TRBD2 for D (5 bases each). The length of the CDR3 is 13 residues. With 6 bases removed from V and 0 bases from J, the gap between germline ends came to 12 bases. Germline V lookup: CDR1 SQVTM, CDR2 ANQGSEA. The CDR3, as DNA: TGCAGCGTGGGACGAGGGAGCTCCTACGAGCAGTACTTC. Translated, it gives CSVGRGSSYEQYF.

V and J are TRBV7-8 and TRBJ2-1; TRBD2 agrees at 8 bases. Germline CDR1 and CDR2: SGHVS and FQNEAQ. The CDR3 loop spans 15 amino acids. J gave up 6 bases and V 7 bases, and 11 bases lay outside the gene matches. The CDR3 nucleotides read TGTGCCAGCAACCCCTGGCGCGCGGGGGGCAATGAGCAGTTCTTC. Translating gives CASNPWRAGGNEQFF.

The chain carries TRBV9 and TRBJ2-7; D remains ambiguous. CDR3 length: 14 residues. Trimming took 0 bases from V and 2 from J, leaving 9 bases between them. Germline V gene data show CDR1 as SGDLS and CDR2 as YYNGEE. The CDR3 protein is CASSVGLKAYEQYF. In DNA, the CDR3 is TGTGCCAGCAGCGTAGGACTGAAAGCCTACGAGCAGTACTTC.

The genes are TRBV21-1 and TRBJ1-5; the table's D call, TRBD1, was not checked against the DNA. TRBV21-1 is deemed a pseudogene. The CDR3 spans 20 residues. The chain's CDR3 is CASSNPDWDRGTPSNQPQHF. The CDR3 DNA follows: TGTGCCAGCAGCAACCCAGACTGGGACAGGGGGACGCCAAGCAATCAGCCCCAGCATTTT.

V gene TRBV6-5 combines with J gene TRBJ2-5; 7 nucleotides agree with TRBD2. This CDR3 has 16 amino acids. After removal of 2 bases from V and 2 bases from J, the junction contained 8 bases not matched to a gene. Germline V gene data show CDR1 as MNHEY and CDR2 as SVGAGI. The CDR3 sequence is CASSYVGGRPQETQYF. CDR3 sequence (DNA): TGTGCCAGCAGTTACGTGGGGGGGAGGCCACAAGAGACCCAGTACTTC.

The rearrangement uses TRBV28 and TRBJ2-1, with 7 bases identical to TRBD1. CDR3 length: 22 residues. Germline CDR1 and CDR2: MDHEN and SYDVKM. Losses at the gene ends were 3 bases for V and 2 bases for J; bases not matched to a gene: 25. CDR3 in DNA: TGTGCCAGCAGTTTTGAAACCCCTCGACAGGGTGGGTTCGTCGGTCCCTACAATGAGCAGTTCTTC. This codes for CASSFETPRQGGFVGPYNEQFF.

The chain has TRBV10-1 and TRBJ1-2; D not certain. Germline CDR1 and CDR2: WNHNN and SYGVQD (reference sequence). V was shortened by 0 bases and J by 4 bases, with 6 bases between the two germline ends. The CDR3 consists of 13 residues. Written as DNA, the CDR3 is TGCGCCAGCAGTGAGTCTCAGTTCTATGGCTACACCTTC. Translation: CASSESQFYGYTF.

The chain uses TRBV4-1 and TRBJ2-5; 11 bases are shared with TRBD1. This CDR3 is 16 amino acids long. Germline CDR1 MGHRA, CDR2 YSYEKL. Trimming at V came to 2 bases and at J to 5 bases, leaving 7 bases not matched to a gene. Written as DNA, the CDR3 is TGCGCCAGCAGCCAATCCCCGGGACAGGGGGATGAGACCCAGTACTTC. Translation gives CASSQSPGQGDETQYF.

This rearrangement joins TRBV19 to TRBJ2-1; TRBD2 aligns across 8 bases. Germline V gene data show CDR1 as LNHDA and CDR2 as SQIVND (reference sequence). This CDR3 is 15 amino acids long. Trimming removed 6 bases from V and 8 bases from J; junction bases left unmatched: 12. The CDR3: CASSGLAGGHHEQFF. The CDR3, as DNA: TGTGCCAGTAGCGGCCTAGCGGGTGGGCACCATGAGCAGTTCTTC.

A few counts support this clone. For the CDR3, the DNA is TGTGCCAGCAGCCAAGGGGACGGTGCCAATCAGCCCCAGCATTTT. As protein: CASSQGDGANQPQHF. The V and J genes are TRBV14 and TRBJ1-5, with a tentative D call TRBD1 (5 bases). V was shortened by 1 base and J by 3 bases, with 10 bases between the two germline ends. Per the germline V gene, CDR1 is SGHDN and CDR2 is FVKESK. The CDR3 has 15 amino acids.

This chain uses TRBV7-9 with TRBJ2-3; D is uncertain. Trimming left V 1 base short and J 2 bases short, with 7 bases between. Germline CDR1 and CDR2: SEHNR and FQNEAQ (reference sequence). The CDR3 consists of 14 residues. CDR3 residues: CASSLGLPTDTQYF. The CDR3 region has the DNA TGTGCCAGCAGCTTAGGGCTACCCACAGATACGCAGTATTTT.

This rearrangement joins TRBV5-1 to TRBJ2-7; possible D gene TRBD2, 6 bases. Trimming cost V 3 bases and J 2 bases, with 12 bases left between them. The CDR3 consists of 14 residues. The germline gives CDR1 SGHRS, CDR2 YFSETQ. The CDR3 DNA is TGCGCCAGCAGCTCGACTAGTCCTACCTACGAGCAGTACTTC. Translation: CASSSTSPTYEQYF.

This clone was observed a single time. The CDR3 region has the DNA TGTGCCAGCAGCCCCTTTGGAAACACCATATATTTT. Its protein product is CASSPFGNTIYF. The chain combines TRBV7-2 with TRBJ1-3; the D is unclear. V was clipped by 5 bases and J by 3 bases, with 5 bases between them. CDR1 is SGHTA and CDR2 is FQGNSA in the germline V gene. This CDR3 is 12 amino acids long.

About this clone: Germline and junction disagree at one end, which may indicate a read error. V usage is TRBV25-1 and J usage is TRBJ2-7; D call uncertain. CDR3 size: 8 residues. Per the germline V gene, CDR1 is MGHDK and CDR2 is SYGVNS. The CDR3 protein is CASSEQGF. CDR3 in DNA: TGTGCCAGCAGTGAGCAAGGGTTC.